These 23 T cell receptor beta chains share one sample of origin, sequenced in a study of T cells in Graves' hyperthyroidism and ophthalmopathy. Regions amplified from RNA transcripts were the TCR beta CDR3 regions. First-round RT-PCR targeting the TCR CDR3 was performed with the HTBI primer set. TCRdb analysed the multiplex PCR reads with MiXCR anew, one entry per CDR3 protein. Of about 380,000 distinct CDR3 sequences listed, approximately 14% are singletons. The sequencing sample was made of blood. The receptors derive from a woman aged 60 to 75 with Graves' hyperthyroidism.

This clonotype was counted at least ten times. The V call is TRBV12-3 or TRBV12-4, the J call TRBJ2-3, with TRBD2 as a possible D gene (5 bases). CDR3 length equals 15 residues. V dropped 6 bases and J dropped 5 bases, with 18 bases sitting between them. The CDR3 sequence: CASSSFLERVDTQYF. The CDR3 bases are TGTGCCAGCAGCTCTTTCCTAGAGAGGGTAGATACGCAGTATTTT.

This clonotype was counted at least ten times. The chain joins TRBV29-1 to TRBJ2-5; 14 bases match TRBD2. V trimming: 7 bases; J trimming: 2 bases; junction bases outside the gene matches: 15. The CDR3 is 18 amino acids. Germline V gives CDR1 SQVTM, CDR2 ANQGSEA. Written as DNA, the CDR3 is TGCAGCGCCGATGGACTAGCGGGAGGTCAATTTGATCAAGAGACCCAGTACTTC. Translation gives CSADGLAGGQFDQETQYF.

This clonotype was observed at least ten times. The genes are TRBV30 and TRBJ1-2; D gene ambiguous. CDR1 and CDR2 (germline): GTSNPN, SVGIG (reference sequence). Trimming stripped 5 bases from V and 4 bases from J, with 11 bases between. There are 12 residues in the CDR3. The CDR3 reads CAWLSGSYGYTF. The CDR3, as DNA: TGTGCCTGGCTCTCAGGCAGCTATGGCTACACCTTC.

This clonotype showed up just once. This sequence may be a read error, since a much larger clone differs from it by one base. The J gene is TRBJ1-2, the V gene TRBV30; no firm D call. Trimming cost V 5 bases and J 4 bases, with 14 bases left between them. Germline V gene sequence: CDR1 GTSNPN, CDR2 SVGIG (reference sequence). The CDR3 spans 13 residues. DNA of the CDR3: TGTGCCTGGCTTTCCGGGCTTGGCTATGGCTACACCTTC. Translation: CAWLSGLGYGYTF.

This clonotype was counted ten times or more. This chain uses TRBV28 with TRBJ2-1; no reliable D call. The germline V and J ends were trimmed by 6 bases and 5 bases, with 14 bases remaining between them. Germline V gene lookup returns CDR1 MDHEN and CDR2 SYDVKM. The CDR3 has 14 residues. In nucleotides, the CDR3 is TGTGCCAGCAGAAATCGGTATTCTCACAATGAGCAGTTCTTC. Amino acid sequence: CASRNRYSHNEQFF.

This chain's CDR3 is CASSRTSGTETQYF. DNA for the CDR3: TGTGCCAGCAGTCGGACTAGCGGGACGGAGACCCAGTACTTC. V usage is TRBV12-3 or TRBV12-4 and J usage is TRBJ2-5; 12 nucleotides line up with TRBD2. With 5 bases clipped from V and 5 bases from J, the junction kept 3 bases outside the gene matches. CDR3 length equals 14 residues.

Only a few counts were recorded for this clonotype. The CDR3 DNA reads as TGCAGTGGCTACGACAGGGTGGGCTCCTACAATGAGCAGTTCTTC. Its translation is CSGYDRVGSYNEQFF. J is TRBJ2-1 and V is TRBV20-1, with 7 nucleotides matching TRBD1. CDR3 length: 15 residues. The V segment lost 7 bases and the J segment 0 bases; nucleotides outside the gene matches: 9. CDR1 and CDR2 (germline): DFQATT, SNEGSKA (reference sequence).

This clonotype was counted only a few times. The rearrangement links TRBV7-8 to TRBJ2-3; 8 bases are a match to TRBD2. Trimming at V came to 5 bases and at J to 2 bases, leaving 12 bases not matched to a gene. This CDR3 spans 17 amino acids. Germline CDR1 SGHVS, CDR2 FQNEAQ. In nucleotides, the CDR3 is TGTGCCAGCAGCCCGGGGGGAGCGGGAGTGTACACAGATACGCAGTATTTT. Encoded protein: CASSPGGAGVYTDTQYF.

This clonotype was recorded many times. CDR3 amino acids: CASSRTSGGPEQYF. Written as DNA, the CDR3 is TGTGCCAGCAGCCGGACTAGCGGGGGGCCTGAGCAGTACTTC. The rearrangement links TRBV12-3 or TRBV12-4 to TRBJ2-7, with 14 bases identical to TRBD2. The V segment lost 6 bases and the J segment 7 bases; nucleotides outside the gene matches: 5. The CDR3 covers 14 residues.

The chain has TRBV15 and TRBJ1-5; D unclear. The CDR3 spans 12 residues. Germline CDR1 is LNHNV and CDR2 is YYDKDF (reference sequence). V lost 5 bases and J 11 bases, leaving 13 bases between the germline ends. The CDR3 spells CATSRGLLAQHF. In DNA form, the CDR3 reads TGTGCCACCAGCCGAGGCCTATTAGCCCAGCATTTT.

This chain uses TRBV20-1 with TRBJ1-4; D remains ambiguous. This CDR3 spans 13 amino acids. CDR1 and CDR2 from the germline V gene are DFQATT and SNEGSKA (reference sequence). V lost 4 bases and J lost 5, with 11 bases in between. For the CDR3, the DNA is TGCAGTGCTACCCCGGACCCAAATGAAAAACTGTTTTTT. Amino acid sequence: CSATPDPNEKLFF.

This clonotype was seen many times. The gene calls are TRBV11-2 and TRBJ2-7; D is undetermined. The germline V and J ends were trimmed by 2 bases and 3 bases, with 8 bases remaining between them. This CDR3 contains 13 residues. Per germline, CDR1 SGHAT and CDR2 FQNNGV. CDR3 amino acids: CASSLTVVYEQYF. DNA of the CDR3: TGTGCCAGCAGCTTAACGGTGGTCTACGAGCAGTACTTC.

This clonotype was seen more than once but under ten times. V gene TRBV6-1 combines with J gene TRBJ2-1; TRBD2 aligns across 7 bases. The CDR3 loop spans 16 amino acids. Looked up from germline, CDR1 is MNHNS and CDR2 is SASEGT. Trimming removed 5 bases from V and 7 bases from J; junction bases left unmatched: 14. The CDR3 reads CASSRRVGGPENEQFF. CDR3 bases: TGTGCCAGCAGTCGCCGGGTGGGAGGGCCAGAGAATGAGCAGTTCTTC.

This clonotype was observed at least ten times. The rearrangement joins TRBV27 to TRBJ2-5, with 12 bases aligning to TRBD2. Per germline, CDR1 MNHEY and CDR2 SMNVEV (reference sequence). This CDR3 region has 16 residues. After removal of 4 bases from V and 5 bases from J, the junction contained 8 bases not matched to a gene. CDR3 loop: CASSSQTSGRVETQYF. In DNA, the CDR3 is TGTGCCAGCAGTTCGCAGACTAGCGGGAGAGTGGAGACCCAGTACTTC.

This clonotype came up once. This chain links TRBV7-2 with TRBJ2-1; a weak D match, TRBD2 (5 bases). V was shortened by 5 bases and J by 8 bases, with 16 bases between the two germline ends. The CDR3 has 14 residues. CDR1 is SGHTA and CDR2 is FQGNSA in the germline V gene. CDR3 coding DNA: TGTGCCAGCAGCATCCCTGGGCGGGCCCATGAGCAGTTCTTC. Protein product: CASSIPGRAHEQFF.

The sample holds many counts of this clonotype. The chain combines TRBV27 with TRBJ2-7, with 11 bases lining up with TRBD2. Looked up from germline, CDR1 is MNHEY and CDR2 is SMNVEV (reference sequence). Losses at the gene ends were 6 bases for V and 3 bases for J; bases not matched to a gene: 7. This CDR3 is built from 15 residues. Written as DNA, the CDR3 is TGTGCCAGCAGAGCAAAGACTAGCGGGGTCTACGAGCAGTACTTC. Amino acids: CASRAKTSGVYEQYF.

This clonotype has only one observation. V gene TRBV10-1 combines with J gene TRBJ2-1; 12 bases match TRBD2. Germline V gene lookup returns CDR1 WNHNN and CDR2 SYGVQD (reference sequence). V shed 2 bases and J 8 bases; nucleotides not matched to a gene: 7. This CDR3 is built from 16 residues. CDR3 region: CASSETTSGSLDEQFF. CDR3 sequence (DNA): TGCGCCAGCAGTGAGACGACTAGCGGGAGTCTGGATGAGCAGTTCTTC.

The chain couples TRBV11-2 to TRBJ2-2, with TRBD2 identical over 15 bases. CDR1 and CDR2 (germline): SGHAT, FQNNGV. CDR3 length equals 18 residues. The trim removed 5 bases at V and 3 bases at J, leaving 7 bases unmatched. The CDR3 spells CASSAWTSGRAHTGELFF. In nucleotides, the CDR3 is TGTGCCAGCAGCGCCTGGACTAGCGGGAGGGCCCACACCGGGGAGCTGTTTTTT. Combining the CDR3 with reference TRBV11-2 and TRBJ2-2 gives the whole variable domain EAGVAQSPRYKIIEKRQSVAFWCNPISGHATLYWYQQILGQGPKLLIQFQNNGVVDDSQLPKDRFSAERLKGVDSTLKIQPAKLEDSAVYLCASSAWTSGRAHTGELFFGEGSRLTVL.

V is TRBV11-2 and J is TRBJ2-3, with D perhaps matching TRBD1 (6 bases). The length of the CDR3 is 15 residues. V lost 5 bases, J lost 1 base, and 13 bases lay in between. Germline V gene lookup returns CDR1 SGHAT and CDR2 FQNNGV. The CDR3 region is CASSKGDGRTDTQYF. The CDR3 nucleotides read TGTGCCAGCAGCAAGGGGGACGGCCGCACAGATACGCAGTATTTT.

This clonotype was counted at least ten times. V usage is TRBV24-1 and J usage is TRBJ1-5; perhaps TRBD1 as D (5 bases). V dropped 2 bases and J dropped 5 bases, with 6 bases sitting between them. The V gene's germline CDR1 is KGHDR and CDR2 SFDVKD. This CDR3 has 13 amino acids. The CDR3 is CATSDSRDQPQHF. The CDR3 nucleotides read TGTGCCACCAGTGATTCCAGGGATCAGCCCCAGCATTTT.

This clonotype was seen many times. The V call is TRBV28, the J call TRBJ2-7; D not resolved. The germline gives CDR1 MDHEN, CDR2 SYDVKM. V lost 1 base and J lost 4, with 14 bases in between. This CDR3 contains 15 residues. The DNA of the CDR3 is TGTGCCAGCAGTTTATTGGCAGCCCGTTCTTACGAGCAGTACTTC. Translation: CASSLLAARSYEQYF.

The chain is built from TRBV6-1 and TRBJ2-5, with D unresolved. CDR1 is MNHNS, CDR2 SASEGT, per germline. V was trimmed by 5 bases and J by 1 base, leaving 5 bases between them. The CDR3 spans 12 residues. CDR3 nucleotides: TGTGCCAGCAGTATGGCCCAAGAGACCCAGTACTTC. It specifies CASSMAQETQYF.

This clonotype was counted a few times. CDR3 sequence (DNA): TGTGCCAGCAGCGGAAAAACAGGGGGTAGAAACACCATATATTTT. Protein sequence: CASSGKTGGRNTIYF. This rearrangement joins TRBV9 to TRBJ1-3; TRBD1 aligns across 8 bases. Germline V lookup: CDR1 SGDLS, CDR2 YYNGEE. This CDR3 contains 15 residues. V shed 3 bases, J shed 5 bases, and the junction held 7 bases outside the gene matches.